The clone carrying this T cell receptor beta chain occurred many times. The antigen is unknown. This record belongs to a study of molecular identifiers for immune sequencing clone quantification. Study-wide results and limits: In naive cells, clones above 20 RNA copies held under 1% of molecules, whereas in effector cells they held over 98%. Should identical TCR molecules share a barcode, the sizes of highly expanded clones could be underestimated.

Making the bulk TCR libraries relied on previously described methods and listed TCR primers. TCRdb reprocessed the PCR reads with MiXCR, giving one entry per CDR3 protein. The sample holds more than 95,000 distinct CDR3 sequences, 20% to 25% seen once. Naive CD8 T cells underwent sorting with the CD8+CD4-CCR7+CD45RA+ definition. The ends lost 5 bases at V and 2 bases at J; junction bases unmatched: 3. The CDR3 contains 13 residues. Germline V gives CDR1 SEHNR, CDR2 FQNEAQ (reference sequence). Input material: naive CD8+ T cells from blood, with Jurkat cell RNA spiked in. The subset denotes: FACS-sorted CD8+CD4-CCR7+CD45RA+ naive T cells. The receptor's source is a human donor in good health. Some libraries in this study had Jurkat cell RNA spiked in. This sequence joins TRBV7-9 and TRBJ2-7, with 7 bases identical to TRBD1. Here the CDR3 DNA reads TGTGCCAGCAGCCACGGGACAGCCTACGAGCAGTACTTC. Its translation is CASSHGTAYEQYF.